This is a list of T cell receptor beta chains from one sample in a study of tumor-infiltrating lymphocytes in localized non-small cell lung cancer. Sequencing was performed with immunoSEQ multiplex PCR; in TCRdb, only in-frame clones are kept and a portion is missing. The table lists around 24,000 clones, roughly three fifths of them singletons. Sequences were obtained from lung tumor tissue. These receptors came from a human donor with non-small cell lung cancer. The CDR3 runs from the conserved cysteine through the conserved F or W. The order of the fields is V gene, J gene, clone size, D gene, CDR3 DNA, CDR3 protein. The D gene is left open where the match is weak. Clone size is not always given. Where it is, it says once, few, many or a class for expanded clones.

TRBV9	TRBJ2-2	-	TRBD2	TGTGCCAGCAGCGACTCTAGCGGGCCGAACACCGGGGAGCTGTTTTTT	CASSDSSGPNTGELFF
TRBV15	TRBJ2-1	-	-	TGTGCCACCAGCAGAGATCTGACCGTCCATGAGCAGTTCTTC	CATSRDLTVHEQFF
TRBV29-1	TRBJ2-7	-	TRBD1	TGCAGCGTCGCGGGACAGGTATCCTCCTACGAGCAGTACTTC	CSVAGQVSSYEQYF
TRBV19	TRBJ1-2	few	-	TGTGCCAGTACCGGGACATACTATGGCTACACCTTC	CASTGTYYGYTF
TRBV27	TRBJ1-1	-	-	TGTGCCAGCAGTTTAAGGGAGGACACTGAAGCTTTCTTT	CASSLREDTEAFF
TRBV6-1	TRBJ2-2	-	TRBD2	TGTGCCAGCAAGACCCAGCGGGAGAACACCGGGGAGCTGTTTTTT	CASKTQRENTGELFF
TRBV27	TRBJ1-2	-	TRBD1	TGTGCCAGCAGTTTACAGGCCTCAGGGGGCGCTAACTATGGCTACACCTTC	CASSLQASGGANYGYTF
TRBV6-5	TRBJ1-4	-	-	TGTGCCAGCAGTTACAAGCCAGGACAGTTTAATGAAAAACTGTTTTTT	CASSYKPGQFNEKLFF
TRBV2	TRBJ2-3	once	TRBD2	TGTGCCAGCGGGGGACTAGCGGGAAAAAATACGCAGTATTTT	CASGGLAGKNTQYF
TRBV6-6	TRBJ1-5	-	-	TGTGCCAGCAACCCACAGGGTGCCAATCAGCCCCAGCATTTT	CASNPQGANQPQHF
TRBV6-5	TRBJ1-2	-	-	TGTGCCAGCAGTTCGTTGGGAGTTGGCTACACCTTC	CASSSLGVGYTF
TRBV6-5	TRBJ2-2	-	TRBD2	TGTGCCAGCAGTTACTCGGGCGGGAGCGGGGAGCTGTTTTTT	CASSYSGGSGELFF
TRBV9	TRBJ2-7	-	-	TGTGCCAGCAGCCCTACCCCCGACAGGATTCTCTACGAGCAGTACTTC	CASSPTPDRILYEQYF
TRBV5-8	TRBJ2-7	-	TRBD1	TGTGCCAGCAGCTTTCCGGGACAGAAAAACGAGCAGTACTTC	CASSFPGQKNEQYF
TRBV5-1	TRBJ1-1	-	-	TGCGCCAGCAGCCTCGGAGGGGGGGAGGGTGAAGCTTTCTTT	CASSLGGGEGEAFF
TRBV30	TRBJ2-5	-	TRBD1	TGTGCCTGTCCCAGACAGGGGAAAAAGACCCAGTACTTC	CACPRQGKKTQYF
TRBV6-5	TRBJ1-1	-	-	TGTGCCAGTGCGAATACACCGAACACTGAAGCTTTCTTT	CASANTPNTEAFF
TRBV30	TRBJ2-3	-	-	TGTGCCTGGAGTGGGGGGGCCGATACGCAGTATTTT	CAWSGGADTQYF
TRBV5-4	TRBJ2-2	few	TRBD2	TGTGCCAGCAGCTTGGGACTAGCGGTCACCGGGGAGCTGTTTTTT	CASSLGLAVTGELFF
TRBV5-1	TRBJ1-2	-	TRBD1	TGCGCCAGCGGAGACACAGGGGATTATGGCTACACCTTC	CASGDTGDYGYTF
TRBV11-2	TRBJ2-7	few	TRBD1	TGTGCCAGCAGCTTAGGGGACAGGGCTGGAGAGCAGTACTTC	CASSLGDRAGEQYF
TRBV5-1	TRBJ2-5	-	-	TGCGCCAGCAGCCCCTACCGTGGCTCCCAAGAGACCCAGTACTTC	CASSPYRGSQETQYF
TRBV5-4	TRBJ1-5	-	-	TGTGCCAGCAGCTTTTTGCCCCCCGGGACGGCTATGTATAGCAATCAGCCCCAGCATTTT	CASSFLPPGTAMYSNQPQHF
TRBV6-6	TRBJ2-1	-	-	TGTGCCAGCAGTTACCCACGAGGTCAGCAGTTCTTC	CASSYPRGQQFF
TRBV2	TRBJ2-5	-	-	TGTGCTACCCGGAGGGAAATAGAGACCCAGTACTTC	CATRREIETQYF
TRBV7-6	TRBJ2-5	-	TRBD2	TGTGCCAGCAGCTTAGCAGGCGGGAGGGCCGGAGAGCAGTACTTC	CASSLAGGRAGEQYF